One sample yielded the 20 T cell receptor beta chains listed below, sequenced in a study of T-cell memory formation after mild COVID-19. MiXCR was run by TCRdb on the 5' RACE reads, yielding one entry per CDR3 protein. The table has approximately 290,000 distinct CDR3 sequences, 15% to 20% seen once; the top ten hold 20% to 25%. Sequencing was performed on PBMCs or a T cell subset sorted from them (not recorded which). The source of these receptors is a man between 18 and 29 years old who had mild COVID-19 (a few samples of this study predate the infection). Cell type and time point are not known.

This clonotype was counted between two and nine times. The rearrangement links TRBV7-2 to TRBJ2-5, with a tentative D call TRBD1 (5 bases). This CDR3 spans 15 amino acids. Germline loops: CDR1 SGHTA, CDR2 FQGNSA. V was cut by 3 bases and J by 4 bases, with 15 bases left in between. The CDR3 nucleotides are TGTGCCAGCAGCTTTTCCAGGGTTGGGGTAGAGACCCAGTACTTC. Amino acids: CASSFSRVGVETQYF.

This clonotype has a handful of counts. V and J are TRBV28 and TRBJ2-5; D gene uncertain. V was shortened by 5 bases and J by 0 bases, with 10 bases between the two germline ends. Germline V gives CDR1 MDHEN, CDR2 SYDVKM. This CDR3 region has 14 residues. CDR3 residues: CASSPRFYQETQYF. For the CDR3, the DNA is TGTGCCAGCAGTCCCCGGTTCTACCAAGAGACCCAGTACTTC.

This clonotype has more than one count but fewer than ten. This chain links TRBV24-1 with TRBJ2-1; D tentatively reads TRBD1 or TRBD2 (5 bases each). V was cut by 9 bases and J by 9 bases, with 14 bases left in between. This CDR3 is 12 amino acids long. Germline-derived CDR1 and CDR2 are KGHDR and SFDVKD. CDR3 in DNA: TGTGCCACCGGTGGGGGAACGAGTGAGCAGTTCTTC. Translating gives CATGGGTSEQFF.

J is TRBJ2-1 and V is TRBV5-1; 8 bases align to TRBD1. The CDR3 covers 14 residues. V gave up 4 bases and J gave up 12 bases; unmatched junction bases: 12. Looked up from germline, CDR1 is SGHRS and CDR2 is YFSETQ. For the CDR3, the DNA is TGCGCCAGCAGCGCCGCGGACAGGGTAAGGGGGCAGTTCTTC. Translation: CASSAADRVRGQFF.

The chain joins TRBV15 to TRBJ2-1; possible D gene TRBD2, 6 bases. Germline CDR1 is LNHNV and CDR2 is YYDKDF (reference sequence). Trimming took 2 bases from V and 0 from J, leaving 17 bases between them. This CDR3 spans 18 amino acids. The CDR3 is CATSRIGGGAYSYNEQFF. DNA for the CDR3: TGTGCCACCAGCAGAATCGGAGGAGGGGCCTACTCCTACAATGAGCAGTTCTTC.

The sample holds many counts of this clonotype. The chain recombines TRBV7-9 with TRBJ2-7; D gene ambiguous. Germline loops: CDR1 SEHNR, CDR2 FQNEAQ (reference sequence). The CDR3 runs 15 residues. Trimming removed 5 bases at V and 0 bases at J, with 14 bases between. Here the CDR3 DNA reads TGTGCCAGCAGCCGCCTTGGGGATCGCTCCTACGAGCAGTACTTC. This encodes CASSRLGDRSYEQYF.

The chain employs TRBV2 and TRBJ1-5; D is perhaps TRBD1 (5 bases). The germline CDR1 and CDR2 sequences are SNHLY and FYNNEI. V lost 11 bases, J lost 6 bases, and 17 bases lay in between. The CDR3 is 13 residues long. CDR3 sequence reads: CAGKRGEGQPQHF. The CDR3, as DNA: TGTGCCGGAAAGAGAGGGGAGGGTCAGCCCCAGCATTTT.

At least ten counts were recorded for this clonotype. The chain employs TRBV4-3 and TRBJ2-3; 10 nucleotides align to TRBD2. Germline V gene data show CDR1 as LGHNA and CDR2 as YSLEER. J was trimmed by 7 bases and V by 3 bases; bases with no gene match: 13. This CDR3 is 17 amino acids long. The CDR3 region has the DNA TGCGCCAGCAGCCAGGATTTTAGCGGGGGGCCGTACTATACGCAGTATTTT. This encodes CASSQDFSGGPYYTQYF.

This clonotype was counted a few times. Its ends do not fully match the called genes, so a read error is possible. The genes are TRBV4-3 and TRBJ2-1; maybe TRBD2 (7 bases). The CDR3 is 14 amino acids. Germline CDR1 and CDR2: LGHNA and YSLEER. The DNA for the CDR3 is TGCGCCAGCAGCCAAGATTGGGGGGGACAAAGGGTGATCTTC. It translates to CASSQDWGGQRVIF.

This clonotype has only a few counts. The chain uses TRBV7-8 and TRBJ1-6; D remains ambiguous. There are 15 residues in the CDR3. V was shortened by 1 base and J by 8 bases, with 12 bases between the two germline ends. Per germline, CDR1 SGHVS and CDR2 FQNEAQ. The CDR3 is CASSLGIADDSPLHF. The CDR3, as DNA: TGTGCCAGCAGCTTAGGTATCGCGGACGATTCACCCCTCCACTTT.

The gene calls are TRBV7-2 and TRBJ1-2, with 7 bases identical to TRBD1. This CDR3 spans 13 amino acids. V shed 5 bases, J shed 7 bases, and the junction held 7 bases outside the gene matches. In germline, CDR1 is SGHTA, CDR2 FQGNSA. CDR3 in DNA: TGTGCCAGCAGCCCACAGGGGCGGGGTGGCTACACCTTC. It yields the protein CASSPQGRGGYTF.

The CDR3 loop is CASSQEGTGITDTQYF. The DNA for the CDR3 is TGCGCCAGCAGCCAAGAGGGCACAGGAATAACAGATACGCAGTATTTT. J is TRBJ2-3 and V is TRBV4-3, with D tentatively TRBD1 (5 bases). The CDR3 is 16 residues long. The germline gives CDR1 LGHNA, CDR2 YSLEER. V gave up 0 bases and J gave up 3 bases, with 13 bases separating them.

This clonotype was seen only a few times. CDR3 protein: CASSGSSYGYTF. CDR3 DNA: TGTGCCAGCAGTGGAAGTTCCTATGGCTACACCTTC. This chain links TRBV6-1 with TRBJ1-2; D unresolved. Deletions cut 4 bases from V and 4 bases from J, with 7 bases between. This CDR3 comprises 12 residues. The V gene's germline CDR1 is MNHNS and CDR2 SASEGT.

The table lists this clonotype with a count of one. V gene TRBV3-1 combines with J gene TRBJ2-5; D uncertain. Looked up from germline, CDR1 is LGHDT and CDR2 is YNNKEL (reference sequence). This CDR3 region has 14 residues. Trimming removed 4 bases from V and 4 bases from J, with 13 bases in between. This CDR3 is CASSPEDAGETQYF. DNA of the CDR3: TGTGCCAGCAGCCCAGAGGATGCCGGAGAGACCCAGTACTTC.

This clonotype was recorded a few times. The gene calls are TRBV20-1 and TRBJ2-3; D might be TRBD1 (6 bases). V dropped 3 bases and J dropped 2 bases, with 12 bases sitting between them. Per the germline V gene, CDR1 is DFQATT and CDR2 is SNEGSKA (reference sequence). CDR3 length: 14 amino acids. The chain's CDR3 is CSASPAGATDTQYF. The CDR3 DNA reads TGCAGTGCTAGTCCGGCAGGGGCCACAGATACGCAGTATTTT.

This chain links TRBV5-1 with TRBJ2-1; D unresolved. Trimming took off 4 bases at V and 3 bases at J, with 8 bases between the two ends. There are 13 residues in the CDR3. CDR1 and CDR2 from the germline V gene are SGHRS and YFSETQ. Here the CDR3 reads CASSPGFYNEQFF. The CDR3 region has the DNA TGCGCCAGCAGCCCCGGCTTCTACAATGAGCAGTTCTTC.

The chain couples TRBV10-3 to TRBJ2-3; 9 bases line up with TRBD1. Trimming took 0 bases from V and 0 from J; bases not matched to a gene: 1. Germline V CDR1 and CDR2: ENHRY, SYGVKD. This CDR3 is built from 16 residues. The chain's CDR3 is CAISESDRGSTDTQYF. The CDR3 nucleotides read TGTGCCATCAGTGAGTCGGACAGGGGTAGCACAGATACGCAGTATTTT.

The chain combines TRBV7-3 with TRBJ2-1; tentative D call: TRBD2 (5 bases). The germline V gene encodes CDR1 SGHTA and CDR2 FQGTGA. The CDR3 is 16 residues long. Trimming removed 0 bases from V and 4 bases from J, with 13 bases in between. CDR3 loop: CASSLTSRERYNEQFF. DNA for the CDR3: TGTGCCAGCAGCTTAACTTCGAGGGAGCGGTACAATGAGCAGTTCTTC. Full variable domain (remainder filled in from reference TRBV7-3 and TRBJ2-1): GAGVSQTPSNKVTEKGKYVELRCDPISGHTALYWYRQSLGQGPEFLIYFQGTGAADDSGLPNDRFFAVRPEGSVSTLKIQRTERGDSAVYLCASSLTSRERYNEQFFGPGTRLTVL.

The chain uses TRBV4-2 and TRBJ2-1; TRBD2 matches at 9 bases. Germline V gene lookup returns CDR1 LGHNA and CDR2 YNFKEQ. The CDR3 is made up of 15 amino acids. After removal of 6 bases from V and 7 bases from J, the junction contained 10 bases not matched to a gene. CDR3 region: CASRPNAGGWNEQFF. The CDR3 DNA follows: TGTGCCAGCAGACCCAACGCGGGGGGGTGGAATGAGCAGTTCTTC.

This clonotype was counted between two and nine times. This chain connects TRBV12-3 or TRBV12-4 to TRBJ2-5; the D gene is possibly TRBD1 (7 bases). V was cut by 6 bases and J by 5 bases, with 16 bases left in between. This CDR3 is built from 14 residues. This CDR3 is CASRYRGGEETQYF. The DNA for the CDR3 is TGTGCCAGCAGATACAGGGGCGGGGAGGAGACCCAGTACTTC.